The 11 T cell receptor beta chains listed next were all sequenced from one sample in a study of T cells after yellow fever vaccination. MiXCR, applied by TCRdb to the 5' RACE reads, yields one record per CDR3 protein. Found here are about 73,000 distinct CDR3 sequences, approximately 7.5% of them singletons; the top ten hold roughly two fifths. The starting material was CD8+ T cells sorted from PBMCs, obtained on the day of the yellow fever booster vaccination. These receptors were taken from a young man who received the YFV17D yellow fever vaccine.

This clonotype was seen a few times. V usage is TRBV28 and J usage is TRBJ2-7; TRBD1 matches 7 bases. Germline V gene lookup returns CDR1 MDHEN and CDR2 SYDVKM. The CDR3 has 16 residues. With 3 bases clipped from V and 3 bases from J, the junction kept 11 bases outside the gene matches. The CDR3 sequence: CASSFHPLGQYYEQYF. CDR3 DNA sequence: TGTGCCAGCAGTTTCCACCCCCTGGGACAGTACTACGAGCAGTACTTC.

The gene calls are TRBV9 and TRBJ2-7, with no clear D. This CDR3 comprises 13 residues. V lost 7 bases, J lost 2 bases, and 13 bases lay in between. The germline V gene has CDR1 SGDLS and CDR2 YYNGEE. The DNA for the CDR3 is TGTGCCAGCTCTCCGGAGATAGCCTACGAGCAGTACTTC. It is translated as CASSPEIAYEQYF.

This clonotype has a count of ten or more. The CDR3 is CSVPTGAQETQYF. The CDR3 region has the DNA TGCAGTGTTCCTACAGGAGCTCAAGAGACCCAGTACTTC. The genes are TRBV20-1 and TRBJ2-5, with D possibly TRBD1 on 5 matching bases. V lost 7 bases to trimming and J lost 2 bases, with 14 bases between them. The germline gives CDR1 DFQATT, CDR2 SNEGSKA (reference sequence). CDR3 length equals 13 residues.

The table lists this clonotype with a few counts. The J gene is TRBJ1-2, the V gene TRBV4-3; no reliable D call. Per germline, CDR1 LGHNA and CDR2 YSLEER. The V end was cut by 0 bases, the J end by 3 bases, with 11 bases between. The CDR3 spans 15 residues. In nucleotides, the CDR3 is TGCGCCAGCAGCCAAGAAGGGTTTCAATACTATGGCTACACCTTC. Protein sequence: CASSQEGFQYYGYTF.

This clonotype has a count of ten or more. The V gene is TRBV9, the J gene TRBJ2-1; TRBD2 matches at 11 bases. The CDR3 is 15 residues long. V gave up 7 bases and J gave up 0 bases; unmatched junction bases: 3. Germline CDR1 and CDR2: SGDLS and YYNGEE. CDR3 residues: CASSSGRSSYNEQFF. In DNA form, the CDR3 reads TGTGCCAGCTCTAGCGGGAGGAGCTCCTACAATGAGCAGTTCTTC.

This clonotype was counted a few times. The V call is TRBV19, the J call TRBJ2-2, with 9 bases aligning to TRBD2. Germline V lookup: CDR1 LNHDA, CDR2 SQIVND (reference sequence). V shed 5 bases, J shed 5 bases, and the junction held 6 bases outside the gene matches. CDR3 size: 15 residues. The chain's CDR3 is CASSRREGLTGELFF. CDR3 DNA: TGTGCCAGTAGTCGGCGGGAGGGCCTGACCGGGGAGCTGTTTTTT.

This clonotype was seen more than once but under ten times. V usage is TRBV29-1 and J usage is TRBJ2-1; maybe TRBD1 (5 bases). V dropped 6 bases and J dropped 6 bases, with 18 bases sitting between them. Germline V lookup: CDR1 SQVTM, CDR2 ANQGSEA. The CDR3 contains 14 residues. CDR3 bases: TGCAGCGTCGGTTACAGCAACAGGCTCAATGAGCAGTTCTTC. Protein sequence: CSVGYSNRLNEQFF.

This chain connects TRBV27 to TRBJ2-1; weak D call: TRBD2 (6 bases). The CDR3 length is 13 residues. Germline V gene data show CDR1 as MNHEY and CDR2 as SMNVEV (reference sequence). Trimming took 6 bases from V and 8 from J, leaving 14 bases between them. This chain's CDR3 is CASRTIIADEQFF. The CDR3 DNA reads as TGTGCCAGCAGGACCATCATAGCGGATGAGCAGTTCTTC.

This clonotype appeared many times. This chain uses TRBV28 with TRBJ2-2; 11 nucleotides line up with TRBD2. The CDR3 sequence is 18 residues long. Per germline, CDR1 MDHEN and CDR2 SYDVKM. The V gene end was trimmed by 1 base and the J gene end by 4 bases; junction bases not matched to a gene: 8. In DNA form, the CDR3 reads TGTGCCAGCAGTTTATCCCTGACTAGCGGGACTATCACCGGGGAGCTGTTTTTT. Its translation is CASSLSLTSGTITGELFF.

This clonotype showed up just a few times. The rearrangement links TRBV7-6 to TRBJ2-2; the D gene is possibly TRBD1 (5 bases). The V and J ends lost 3 bases and 5 bases respectively, with 7 bases between them. Germline assignment: CDR1 SGHVS and CDR2 FNYEAQ. This CDR3 has 13 residues. CDR3 residues: CASSFQGTGELFF. DNA of the CDR3: TGTGCCAGCAGCTTCCAGGGTACCGGGGAGCTGTTTTTT.

The sample holds a few counts of this clonotype. The chain joins TRBV29-1 to TRBJ2-7; 8 bases fit TRBD2. Trimming removed 1 base from V and 3 bases from J; junction bases left unmatched: 2. CDR3 size: 13 residues. The V gene's germline CDR1 is SQVTM and CDR2 ANQGSEA. In DNA form, the CDR3 reads TGCAGCGTTGAAGTTCGGGAGGGCTACGAGCAGTACTTC. Translating it yields CSVEVREGYEQYF.